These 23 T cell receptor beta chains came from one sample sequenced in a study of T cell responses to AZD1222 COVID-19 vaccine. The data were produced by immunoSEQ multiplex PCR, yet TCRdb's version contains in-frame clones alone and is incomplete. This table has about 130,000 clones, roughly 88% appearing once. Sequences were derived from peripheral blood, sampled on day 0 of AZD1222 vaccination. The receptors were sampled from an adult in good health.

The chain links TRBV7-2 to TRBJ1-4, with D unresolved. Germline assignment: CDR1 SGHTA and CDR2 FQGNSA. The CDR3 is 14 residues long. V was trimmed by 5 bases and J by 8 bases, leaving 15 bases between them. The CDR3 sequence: CASSPGSLGEKLFF. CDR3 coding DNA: TGTGCCAGCAGCCCCGGGTCCTTAGGAGAAAAACTGTTTTTT.

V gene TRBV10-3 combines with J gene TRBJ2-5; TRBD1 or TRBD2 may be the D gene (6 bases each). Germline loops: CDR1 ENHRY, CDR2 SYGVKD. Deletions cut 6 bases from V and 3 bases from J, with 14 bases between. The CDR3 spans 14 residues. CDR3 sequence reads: CAIRGSGAEETQYF. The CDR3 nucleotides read TGTGCCATCAGGGGGTCGGGGGCGGAAGAGACCCAGTACTTC.

The CDR3 sequence: CASSLVTKNTEAFF. The CDR3 DNA reads TGTGCCAGCAGTTTGGTCACCAAGAACACTGAAGCTTTCTTT. The rearrangement links TRBV28 to TRBJ1-1; D gene ambiguous. Trimming removed 3 bases at V and 1 base at J, with 9 bases between. Per germline, CDR1 MDHEN and CDR2 SYDVKM. This CDR3 spans 14 amino acids.

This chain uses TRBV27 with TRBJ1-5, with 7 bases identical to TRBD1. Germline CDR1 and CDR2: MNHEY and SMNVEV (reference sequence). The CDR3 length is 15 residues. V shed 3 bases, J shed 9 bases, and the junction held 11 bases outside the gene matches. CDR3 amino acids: CASSLTGTISGPQHF. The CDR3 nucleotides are TGTGCCAGCAGTTTGACAGGGACCATTTCGGGGCCCCAGCATTTT.

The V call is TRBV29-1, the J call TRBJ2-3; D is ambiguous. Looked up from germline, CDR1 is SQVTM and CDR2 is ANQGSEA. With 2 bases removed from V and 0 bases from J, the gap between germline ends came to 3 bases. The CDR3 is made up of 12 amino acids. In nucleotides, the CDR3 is TGCAGCGTTGAAATGAGCACAGATACGCAGTATTTT. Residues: CSVEMSTDTQYF.

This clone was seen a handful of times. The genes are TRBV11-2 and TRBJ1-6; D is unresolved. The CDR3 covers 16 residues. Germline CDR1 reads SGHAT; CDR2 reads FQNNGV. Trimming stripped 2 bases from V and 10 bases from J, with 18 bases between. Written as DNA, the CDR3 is TGTGCCAGCAGCTTAAATTATCCGGGGTCCGGGTCACCCCTCCACTTT. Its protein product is CASSLNYPGSGSPLHF.

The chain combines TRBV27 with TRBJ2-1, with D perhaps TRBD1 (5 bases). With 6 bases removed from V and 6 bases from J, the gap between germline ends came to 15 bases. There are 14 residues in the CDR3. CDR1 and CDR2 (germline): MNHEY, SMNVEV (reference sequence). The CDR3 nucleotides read TGTGCCAGCAGAAGGGGCTACCCCGGCAATGAGCAGTTCTTC. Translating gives CASRRGYPGNEQFF.

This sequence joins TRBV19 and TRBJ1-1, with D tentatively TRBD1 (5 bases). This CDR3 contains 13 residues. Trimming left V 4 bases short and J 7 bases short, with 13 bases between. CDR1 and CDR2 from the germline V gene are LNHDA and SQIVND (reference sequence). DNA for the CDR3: TGTGCCAGTAGTACGGGGGATTCAGGTGAAGCTTTCTTT. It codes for CASSTGDSGEAFF. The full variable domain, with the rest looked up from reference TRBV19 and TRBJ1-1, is DGGITQSPKYLFRKEGQNVTLSCEQNLNHDAMYWYRQDPGQGLRLIYYSQIVNDFQKGDIAEGYSVSREKKESFPLTVTSAQKNPTAFYLCASSTGDSGEAFFGQGTRLTVV.

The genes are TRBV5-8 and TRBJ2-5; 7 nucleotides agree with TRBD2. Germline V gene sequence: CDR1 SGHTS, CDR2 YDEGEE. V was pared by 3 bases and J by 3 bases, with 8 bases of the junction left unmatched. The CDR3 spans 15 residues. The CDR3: CASSSSGTVKETQYF. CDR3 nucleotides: TGTGCCAGCAGCTCGAGCGGGACGGTGAAAGAGACCCAGTACTTC.

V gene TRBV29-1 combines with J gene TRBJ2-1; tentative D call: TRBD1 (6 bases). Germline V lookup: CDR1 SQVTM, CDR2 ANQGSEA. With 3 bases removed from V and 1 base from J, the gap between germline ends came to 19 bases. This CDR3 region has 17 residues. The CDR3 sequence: CSVETPPGRGSYNEQFF. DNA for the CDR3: TGCAGCGTTGAGACCCCCCCCGGCAGGGGATCCTACAATGAGCAGTTCTTC.

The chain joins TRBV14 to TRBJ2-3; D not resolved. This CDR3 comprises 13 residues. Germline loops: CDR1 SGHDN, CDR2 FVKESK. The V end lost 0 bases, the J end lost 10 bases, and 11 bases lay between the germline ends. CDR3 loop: CASSQDQAQAQYF. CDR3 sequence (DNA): TGTGCCAGCAGCCAAGACCAGGCCCAGGCGCAGTATTTT.

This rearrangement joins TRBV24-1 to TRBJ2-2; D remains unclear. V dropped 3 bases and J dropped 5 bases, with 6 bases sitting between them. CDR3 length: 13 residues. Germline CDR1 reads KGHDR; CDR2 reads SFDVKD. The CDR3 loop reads CATSDRVTGELFF. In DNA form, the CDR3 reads TGTGCCACCAGTGATAGAGTTACCGGGGAGCTGTTTTTT.

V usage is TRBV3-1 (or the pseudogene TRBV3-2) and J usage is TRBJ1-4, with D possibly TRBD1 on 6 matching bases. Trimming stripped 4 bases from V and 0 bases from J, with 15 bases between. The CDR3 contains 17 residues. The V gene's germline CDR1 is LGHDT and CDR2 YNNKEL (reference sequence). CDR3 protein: CASSRKTGFATNEKLFF. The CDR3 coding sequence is TGTGCCAGCAGCCGAAAGACAGGATTTGCAACTAATGAAAAACTGTTTTTT.

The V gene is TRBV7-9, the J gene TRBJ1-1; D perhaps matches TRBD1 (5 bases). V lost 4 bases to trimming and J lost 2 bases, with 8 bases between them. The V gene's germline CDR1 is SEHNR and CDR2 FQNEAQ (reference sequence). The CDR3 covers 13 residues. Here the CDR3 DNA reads TGTGCCAGCAGCTCACAGGCTAACACTGAAGCTTTCTTT. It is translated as CASSSQANTEAFF. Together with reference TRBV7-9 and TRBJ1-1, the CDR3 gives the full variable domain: DTGVSQNPRHKITKRGQNVTFRCDPISEHNRLYWYRQTLGQGPEFLTYFQNEAQLEKSRLLSDRFSAERPKGSFSTLEIQRTEQGDSAMYLCASSSQANTEAFFGQGTRLTVV.

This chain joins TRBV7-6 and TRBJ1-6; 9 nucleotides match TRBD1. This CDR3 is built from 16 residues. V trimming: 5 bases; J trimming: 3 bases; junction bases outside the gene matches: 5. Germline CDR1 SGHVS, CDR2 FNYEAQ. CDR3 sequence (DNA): TGTGCCAGCAGCCCGGGACAGGGTGGCTATAATTCACCCCTCCACTTT. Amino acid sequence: CASSPGQGGYNSPLHF.

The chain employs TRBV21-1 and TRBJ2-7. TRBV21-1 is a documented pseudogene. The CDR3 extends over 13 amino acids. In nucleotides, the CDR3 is TGTGCCAGCAGCTCAGGAGTGTGCTACGAGCAGTACTTC. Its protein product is CASSSGVCYEQYF.

The CDR3 sequence is CASSYDYGGYEQYF. DNA for the CDR3: TGTGCCAGCAGCTACGACTATGGGGGGTACGAGCAGTACTTC. The chain links TRBV11-2 to TRBJ2-7, with D tentatively TRBD2 (6 bases). CDR1 is SGHAT and CDR2 is FQNNGV in the germline V gene. The CDR3 runs 14 residues. Trimming took off 4 bases at V and 4 bases at J, with 14 bases between the two ends.

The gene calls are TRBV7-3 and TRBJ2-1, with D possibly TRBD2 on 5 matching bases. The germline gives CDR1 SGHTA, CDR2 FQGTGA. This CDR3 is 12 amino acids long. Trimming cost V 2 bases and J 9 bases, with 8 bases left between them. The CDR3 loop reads CASSLERAEQFF. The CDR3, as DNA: TGTGCCAGCAGCTTAGAGAGGGCTGAGCAGTTCTTC.

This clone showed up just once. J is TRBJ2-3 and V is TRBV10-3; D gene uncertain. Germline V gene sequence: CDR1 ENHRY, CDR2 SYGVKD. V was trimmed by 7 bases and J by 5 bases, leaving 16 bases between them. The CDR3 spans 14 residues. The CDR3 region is CAITPTPAEDTQYF. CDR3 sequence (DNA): TGTGCCATCACCCCAACCCCGGCGGAAGATACGCAGTATTTT.

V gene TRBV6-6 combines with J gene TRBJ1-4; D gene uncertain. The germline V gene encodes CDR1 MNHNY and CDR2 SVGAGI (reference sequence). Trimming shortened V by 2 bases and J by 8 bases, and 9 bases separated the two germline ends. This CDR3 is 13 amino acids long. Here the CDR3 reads CASSYNVGEKLFF. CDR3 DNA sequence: TGTGCCAGCAGTTACAATGTCGGGGAAAAACTGTTTTTT.

CDR3 in DNA: TGTGCCAGTAGTATACAGTTGCGGGGAAACACTGAAGCTTTCTTT. This sequence encodes CASSIQLRGNTEAFF. V usage is TRBV19 and J usage is TRBJ1-1; D uncertain. From germline, CDR1 is LNHDA and CDR2 SQIVND (reference sequence). Deletions cut 2 bases from V and 2 bases from J, with 12 bases between. This CDR3 is built from 15 residues.

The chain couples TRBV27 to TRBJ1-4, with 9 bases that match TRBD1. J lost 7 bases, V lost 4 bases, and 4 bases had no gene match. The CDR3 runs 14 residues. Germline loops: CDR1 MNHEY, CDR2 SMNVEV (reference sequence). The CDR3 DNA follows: TGTGCCAGCAGTTCGGACAGGGGCGGTGAAAAACTGTTTTTT. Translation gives CASSSDRGGEKLFF.

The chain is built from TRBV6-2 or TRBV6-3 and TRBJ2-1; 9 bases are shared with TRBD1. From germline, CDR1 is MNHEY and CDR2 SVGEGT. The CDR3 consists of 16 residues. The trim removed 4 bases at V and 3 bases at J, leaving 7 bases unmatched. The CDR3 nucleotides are TGTGCCAGCAGTTCGTACAGGGGGCTTTTCTACAATGAGCAGTTCTTC. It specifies CASSSYRGLFYNEQFF.